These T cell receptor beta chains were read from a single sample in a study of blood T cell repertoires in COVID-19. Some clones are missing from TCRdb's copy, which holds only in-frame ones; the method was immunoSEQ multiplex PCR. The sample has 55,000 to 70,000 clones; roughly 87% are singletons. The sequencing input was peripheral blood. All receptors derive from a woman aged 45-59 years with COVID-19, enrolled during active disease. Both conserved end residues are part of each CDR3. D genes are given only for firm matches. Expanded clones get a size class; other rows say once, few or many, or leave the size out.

TGTGCCAGCAGCCACACAGGGGCGGGGGAGCAGTACTTC,CASSHTGAGEQYF,TRBV11-3,once,TRBJ2-7,-,13
TGTGCCAGCAGCGAGAAGGGACAGCTGAACACTGAAGCTTTCTTT,CASSEKGQLNTEAFF,TRBV11-2,-,TRBJ1-1,TRBD1,15
TGCGCCAGCAGCTTGAACAGCCAAGAGACCCAGTACTTC,CASSLNSQETQYF,TRBV5-1,-,TRBJ2-5,-,13
TGTGCCAGTGCCGGGACAGGTGGACCCTCCCATGAGCAGTTCTTC,CASAGTGGPSHEQFF,TRBV19,-,TRBJ2-1,TRBD1,15
TGTGCCAGCTCACCGGACAGGCTTCAGCCCCAGCATTTT,CASSPDRLQPQHF,TRBV18,-,TRBJ1-5,TRBD1,13
TGTGCCAGCAGAGACAGCACAGGACTAGCGGGATACAATGAGCAGTTCTTC,CASRDSTGLAGYNEQFF,TRBV5-5,-,TRBJ2-1,TRBD2,17
TGCGCCAGCAGCTCAGATCAGCCCCAGCATTTT,CASSSDQPQHF,TRBV5-1,-,TRBJ1-5,-,11
TGTGCCAGCAGCCAGAGGTGGGTACCAGCGGGGTTCACAGATACGCAGTATTTT,CASSQRWVPAGFTDTQYF,TRBV14,once,TRBJ2-3,TRBD2,18
TGTGCCAGTAGAACACCGGGACTAGCGGGAACAAATGAGCAGTTCTTC,CASRTPGLAGTNEQFF,TRBV19,-,TRBJ2-1,TRBD2,16
TGTGCCAGCAGTATCTTGGACAGCCTCTACGAGCAGTACTTC,CASSILDSLYEQYF,TRBV6-5,few,TRBJ2-7,-,14
TGTGCCAGCAGCCAATTAGCACCCGACTACGAGCAGTACTTC,CASSQLAPDYEQYF,TRBV4-2,-,TRBJ2-7,-,14
TGTGCCAGCAGTTACGAGGTCTCCTATGGCTACACCTTC,CASSYEVSYGYTF,TRBV6-2/TRBV6-3,-,TRBJ1-2,-,13
TGTGCCAGCAGCGTCGGGCTCCTAGCGCGGGAGGATAATGAGCAGTTCTTC,CASSVGLLAREDNEQFF,TRBV9,-,TRBJ2-1,TRBD2,17
TGCGCCAGCAGACCAGGACTAGCGGTACCAGATACGCAGTATTTT,CASRPGLAVPDTQYF,TRBV5-1,-,TRBJ2-3,TRBD2,15
TGTGCCAGCAGCGTAGGTGGCGGAACCTACGAGCAGTACTTC,CASSVGGGTYEQYF,TRBV9,-,TRBJ2-7,-,14
TGTGCCAGCAGCACCCGACTCCGAGCAACTGAAGCTTTCTTT,CASSTRLRATEAFF,TRBV11-2,few,TRBJ1-1,-,14
TGTGCCAGCAGCGCGGGGGGGTTAGCGGGAAGCTCCTACAATGAGCAGTTCTTC,CASSAGGLAGSSYNEQFF,TRBV9,-,TRBJ2-1,TRBD2,18
TGTGCCAGCAGCCCCGCGGCAGGGTTGGGGACAGGTTTCACCGGGGAGCTGTTTTTT,CASSPAAGLGTGFTGELFF,TRBV7-3,-,TRBJ2-2,TRBD1,19
TGTGCCAGCAGCTTCACTACTAGTGGGGCAGATACGCAGTATTTT,CASSFTTSGADTQYF,TRBV5-4,once,TRBJ2-3,-,15
TGTGCCAGCAGCTCGAATAGCGGGACTAGCACAGATACGCAGTATTTT,CASSSNSGTSTDTQYF,TRBV11-2,-,TRBJ2-3,TRBD2,16
TGTGCCAGCAGCCAGGGGACAGCCACCGTGTATGGCTACACCTTC,CASSQGTATVYGYTF,TRBV6-2/TRBV6-3,-,TRBJ1-2,TRBD1,15
TGTGCCAGCAGTTACACCTCGTGGAGGCCCCAGCATTTT,CASSYTSWRPQHF,TRBV6-2/TRBV6-3,-,TRBJ1-5,-,13
TGTGCCAGCAGTGAAGCCGGATCTAGCTCCTACGAGCAGTACTTC,CASSEAGSSSYEQYF,TRBV2,-,TRBJ2-7,-,15
TGTGCCAGCAGCTTAGTTTGGTCAGGGGGGATTGGGAGCACAGATACGCAGTATTTT,CASSLVWSGGIGSTDTQYF,TRBV7-8,-,TRBJ2-3,-,19
TGTGCCAGTAGCGATCTCAGGGGGCGGAGAGAGACCCAGTACTTC,CASSDLRGRRETQYF,TRBV19,-,TRBJ2-5,TRBD1,15
TGTGCCAGCCCCGCCTTGGCCGATCAGCCCCAGCATTTT,CASPALADQPQHF,TRBV28,-,TRBJ1-5,-,13
TGTGCCAGCAGCGCCGGGACTAGCCGCTACTATGAGCAGTTCTTC,CASSAGTSRYYEQFF,TRBV11-2,-,TRBJ2-1,TRBD2,15
TGTGCCAGCAGCAAACACCCGCCGGGAGGGCCACAGAGAGATACGCAGTATTTT,CASSKHPPGGPQRDTQYF,TRBV21-1,-,TRBJ2-3,-,18
TGTGCCAGCAGCCCCCGGGACAGGGGCAATCAGCCCCAGCATTTT,CASSPRDRGNQPQHF,TRBV6-5,-,TRBJ1-5,TRBD1,15
TGCAGCGTTGATAAGGAGGGGTCACCCTACGAGCAGTACTTC,CSVDKEGSPYEQYF,TRBV29-1,-,TRBJ2-7,-,14
TGTGCCAGCAGCCGGCCGACTAGCGGGAGTTCAGAGACCCAGTACTTC,CASSRPTSGSSETQYF,TRBV6-6,-,TRBJ2-5,TRBD2,16
TGTGCCAGCAGTCCGGGACAGGGGGCGGTCAATGAAAAACTGTTTTTT,CASSPGQGAVNEKLFF,TRBV27,-,TRBJ1-4,TRBD1,16
TGTGCCAGCAGTTTAGGCGGGGGGAGCTCCTACAATGAGCAGTTCTTC,CASSLGGGSSYNEQFF,TRBV28,-,TRBJ2-1,TRBD2,16
TGTGCCAGCAGTTACTCGAGGTTTCAGGGGGCTAGCGGGGAGCTGTTTTTT,CASSYSRFQGASGELFF,TRBV6-2/TRBV6-3,-,TRBJ2-2,TRBD1,17
TGTGCCAGCAGTTTGGGGGGGGCGGGAGAGACCCAGTACTTC,CASSLGGAGETQYF,TRBV28,-,TRBJ2-5,-,14
TGTGCCAGCAGCTTAGGGGCAGGGGGCTCCTACAATGAGCAGTTCTTC,CASSLGAGGSYNEQFF,TRBV7-6,-,TRBJ2-1,TRBD1,16
TGTGCCAGCAGTTTGGCAGCCGAGGGAAACAATGAGCAGTTCTTC,CASSLAAEGNNEQFF,TRBV28,-,TRBJ2-1,-,15
TGTGCCAGCAGCCAAGATGTTGGAGGCGGAAACACCATATATTTT,CASSQDVGGGNTIYF,TRBV3-1/TRBV3-2,-,TRBJ1-3,-,15
TGTGCCAGCAGCCAAGAAATTCTCCCCCCATCGGGAGAGAGCACAGATACGCAGTATTTT,CASSQEILPPSGESTDTQYF,TRBV4-2,-,TRBJ2-3,-,20
TGTGCCAGCAGCTTAAGCGGGAGAGGCACAGATACGCAGTATTTT,CASSLSGRGTDTQYF,TRBV7-2,-,TRBJ2-3,TRBD2,15
TGTGCCAGCAGTGTGGTTAGCGCGAGGGCAGATACGCAGTATTTT,CASSVVSARADTQYF,TRBV2,-,TRBJ2-3,-,15
TGTGCCAGCAGTTTACAGGTGGAGGCCACTGAAGCTTTCTTT,CASSLQVEATEAFF,TRBV28,once,TRBJ1-1,-,14
TGCAGCGCCACTCGGAGGGGTCTCCCCTCCGGTTACGAGCAGTACTTC,CSATRRGLPSGYEQYF,TRBV29-1,-,TRBJ2-7,-,16
TGTGCCACCACGGGCAGGGGGAAAAAAGAGCGGGAGGATGAGCAGTTCTTC,CATTGRGKKEREDEQFF,TRBV24-1,-,TRBJ2-1,TRBD2,17
TGTGCCAGCAGCTTGACAGACAGGGGCTACACCTTC,CASSLTDRGYTF,TRBV5-5,-,TRBJ1-2,-,12
TGTGCCAGCTCACCAATTACTAGCGACCATGAGCAGTTCTTC,CASSPITSDHEQFF,TRBV18,-,TRBJ2-1,TRBD2,14
TGTGCCAGCAGCTTGGGACAGCACGAGCAGTACTTC,CASSLGQHEQYF,TRBV7-9,few,TRBJ2-7,TRBD1,12
TGTGCCAGCAGCCCAAATCAGCCCCAGCATTTT,CASSPNQPQHF,TRBV5-8,-,TRBJ1-5,-,11